This T cell receptor beta chain was recorded in a study of CD8 T cells in Susac syndrome. J was trimmed by 3 bases and V by 0 bases; bases with no gene match: 1. Germline CDR1 SGDLS, CDR2 YYNGEE. The CDR3 totals 14 residues. Random hexamers were used to reverse transcribe roughly 0.45 to 1 ug of RNA. The authors amplified TCR beta CDR3 across 54 Vbeta and 13 Jbeta using immunoSEQ multiplex PCR. TCRdb ran MiXCR on the immunoSEQ multiplex PCR reads and lists one entry per CDR3 protein. The profile shows more than 130,000 distinct CDR3 sequences, around 94% of them singletons. Sequencing of TCR beta covered CD8+ and CD4+ T cells obtained from blood. Negative magnetic isolation gave CD8+ and CD4+ cells; FACS enriched CD8+ TEMRA.

V is TRBV9 and J is TRBJ2-7; 9 positions match TRBD2. The sequence derives from a human donor in good health. The source material was CD8+ T cells from PBMCs. CDR3 protein: CASSVGTSDYEQYF. Here the CDR3 DNA reads TGTGCCAGCAGCGTAGGGACTAGCGACTACGAGCAGTACTTC.